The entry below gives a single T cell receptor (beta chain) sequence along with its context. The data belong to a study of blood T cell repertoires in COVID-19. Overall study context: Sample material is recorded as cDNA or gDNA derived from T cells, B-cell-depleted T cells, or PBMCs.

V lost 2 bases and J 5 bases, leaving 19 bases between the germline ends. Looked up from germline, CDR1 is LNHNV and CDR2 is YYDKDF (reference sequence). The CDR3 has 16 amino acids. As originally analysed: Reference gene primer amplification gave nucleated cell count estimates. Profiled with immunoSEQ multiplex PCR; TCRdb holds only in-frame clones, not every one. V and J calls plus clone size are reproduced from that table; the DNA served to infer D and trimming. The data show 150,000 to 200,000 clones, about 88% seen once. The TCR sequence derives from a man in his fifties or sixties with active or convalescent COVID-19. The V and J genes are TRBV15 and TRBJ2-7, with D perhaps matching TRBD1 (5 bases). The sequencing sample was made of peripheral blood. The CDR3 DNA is TGTGCCACCAGCAGACCTGGGGCCAAATACTACGACGAGCAGTACTTC. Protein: CATSRPGAKYYDEQYF.